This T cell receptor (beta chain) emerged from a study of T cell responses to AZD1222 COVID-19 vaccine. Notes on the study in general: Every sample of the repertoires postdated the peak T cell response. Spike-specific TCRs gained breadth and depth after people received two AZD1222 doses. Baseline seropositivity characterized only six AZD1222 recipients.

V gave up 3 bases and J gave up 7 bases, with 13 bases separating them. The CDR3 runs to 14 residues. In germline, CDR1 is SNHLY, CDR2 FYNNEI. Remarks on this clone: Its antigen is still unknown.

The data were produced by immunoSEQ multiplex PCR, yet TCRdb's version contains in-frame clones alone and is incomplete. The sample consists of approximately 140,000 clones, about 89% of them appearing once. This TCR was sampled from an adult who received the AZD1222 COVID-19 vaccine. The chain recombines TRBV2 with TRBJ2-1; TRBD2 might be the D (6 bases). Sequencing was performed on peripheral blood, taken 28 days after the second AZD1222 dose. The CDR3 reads CASSDRRGGNEQFF. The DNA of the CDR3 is TGTGCCAGCAGTGACAGACGTGGGGGGAATGAGCAGTTCTTC.